The 18 T cell receptor beta chains presented below share a single source sample, sequenced in a study of shared clonotypes between healthy human individuals. Data came from immunoSEQ multiplex PCR; TCRdb stores just in-frame clones and leaves some out. The sample yields around 200,000 clones, about 66% seen once. The sequencing input was memory CD4+ T cells sorted from blood. Stated subset: CD45RA-negative fraction. Every receptor here comes from a man aged 30 to 39 in good health.

The V and J genes are TRBV18 and TRBJ1-3; 10 nucleotides align to TRBD1. V lost 2 bases and J lost 3; bases outside the gene matches: 4. This CDR3 spans 16 amino acids. CDR1 and CDR2 from the germline V gene are KGHSH and LQKENI. The CDR3 sequence is CASSPAGTGVGNTIYF. CDR3 DNA sequence: TGTGCCAGCTCACCAGCCGGGACAGGGGTTGGAAACACCATATATTTT.

This clone has only one observation. The chain has TRBV7-2 and TRBJ2-4, with D possibly being TRBD1 (5 bases). Per germline, CDR1 SGHTA and CDR2 FQGNSA. This CDR3 spans 16 amino acids. V was shortened by 5 bases and J by 9 bases, with 23 bases between the two germline ends. CDR3 coding DNA: TGTGCCAGCAGCCCATCTCAGGCAGGGATGGTTCGCATTCAGTACTTC. This gives the protein CASSPSQAGMVRIQYF.

The chain uses TRBV27 and TRBJ1-1; no firm D call. This CDR3 has 14 amino acids. Deletions cut 4 bases from V and 4 bases from J, with 13 bases between. Germline V gene data show CDR1 as MNHEY and CDR2 as SMNVEV (reference sequence). For the CDR3, the DNA is TGTGCCAGCAGTTCGAGCTGGGGAGGCACTGAAGCTTTCTTT. Its translation is CASSSSWGGTEAFF.

This clone was detected a few times. The chain is built from TRBV30 and TRBJ1-1, with D unclear. CDR1 and CDR2 from the germline V gene are GTSNPN and SVGIG (reference sequence). With 4 bases removed from V and 1 base from J, the gap between germline ends came to 13 bases. The CDR3 contains 14 residues. The CDR3 DNA sequence: TGTGCCTGGACGGAGGATATCGAGAACACTGAAGCTTTCTTT. This sequence encodes CAWTEDIENTEAFF.

This clone was counted between two and nine times. The chain combines TRBV4-1 with TRBJ2-1; 12 bases fit TRBD2. This CDR3 contains 15 residues. The V gene end was trimmed by 0 bases and the J gene end by 15 bases; junction bases not matched to a gene: 9. The germline V gene has CDR1 MGHRA and CDR2 YSYEKL. The CDR3 spells CASSQEVASGREGFF. The CDR3 DNA reads TGCGCCAGCAGCCAAGAAGTGGCTAGCGGGAGGGAGGGGTTCTTC.

This clone has just one count. This CDR3 is CASSPRGLAGELETQYF. The CDR3 coding sequence is TGTGCCAGCTCCCCAAGGGGACTAGCGGGAGAACTAGAGACCCAGTACTTC. The chain is built from TRBV18 and TRBJ2-5; 14 positions match TRBD2. The J segment lost 4 bases and the V segment lost 6 bases, leaving 10 bases of the junction unmatched. There are 17 residues in the CDR3. Per the germline V gene, CDR1 is KGHSH and CDR2 is LQKENI.

The chain joins TRBV19 to TRBJ1-2, with 7 nucleotides matching TRBD1. This CDR3 is built from 14 residues. Trimming removed 3 bases from V and 7 bases from J; junction bases left unmatched: 8. Per the germline V gene, CDR1 is LNHDA and CDR2 is SQIVND (reference sequence). The chain's CDR3 is CASSIDREIFGYTF. CDR3 nucleotide sequence: TGTGCCAGTAGTATCGACAGGGAAATTTTTGGCTACACCTTC.

The chain is built from TRBV7-8 and TRBJ2-2, with a weak D call TRBD1 (6 bases). The CDR3 spans 17 residues. V gave up 1 base and J gave up 7 bases, with 19 bases separating them. Germline lookup yields CDR1 SGHVS and CDR2 FQNEAQ. Here the CDR3 DNA reads TGTGCCAGCAGCTTAGGCCCGGACAGCCCTGTAGGCGGGGAGCTGTTTTTT. It is translated as CASSLGPDSPVGGELFF.

With regard to this clone: The same CDR3 also results from other DNA sequences found in this sample. This chain uses TRBV4-1 with TRBJ2-1; TRBD1 matches 7 bases. Trimming at V came to 1 base and at J to 2 bases, leaving 2 bases not matched to a gene. CDR3 length: 15 residues. Per the germline V gene, CDR1 is MGHRA and CDR2 is YSYEKL. CDR3 sequence: CASSQGGTAYNEQFF. The CDR3 coding sequence is TGCGCCAGCAGCCAAGGGGGGACAGCCTACAATGAGCAGTTCTTC.

This clone was seen just once. This chain joins TRBV25-1 and TRBJ2-5, with D unclear. V lost 4 bases and J 1 base, leaving 13 bases between the germline ends. CDR1 and CDR2 from the germline V gene are MGHDK and SYGVNS. CDR3 length: 15 residues. Here the CDR3 reads CASSGHLTFQETQYF. The CDR3, as DNA: TGTGCCAGCAGTGGTCATCTAACCTTCCAAGAGACCCAGTACTTC.

The rearrangement links TRBV4-3 to TRBJ2-1, with TRBD2 matching 12 bases. The germline V gene encodes CDR1 LGHNA and CDR2 YSLEER. Trimming removed 0 bases from V and 7 bases from J; junction bases left unmatched: 7. The CDR3 is made up of 17 amino acids. The CDR3 sequence: CASSQDRGLAGRNEQFF. CDR3 bases: TGCGCCAGCAGCCAAGATCGGGGACTAGCGGGCCGAAATGAGCAGTTCTTC.

This clone was seen only a few times. V and J are TRBV6-5 and TRBJ2-5; D might be TRBD1 (6 bases). V lost 2 bases and J 4 bases, leaving 17 bases between the germline ends. CDR1 and CDR2 from the germline V gene are MNHEY and SVGAGI. The CDR3 runs 16 residues. The CDR3 reads CASSYPSPTGRETQYF. The CDR3, as DNA: TGTGCCAGCAGTTACCCCTCCCCTACAGGGAGAGAGACCCAGTACTTC.

This clone turned up a few times. The V gene is TRBV6-6, the J gene TRBJ2-3; 10 bases fit TRBD2. J was trimmed by 5 bases and V by 9 bases; bases with no gene match: 8. The CDR3 length is 14 residues. Germline V gives CDR1 MNHNY, CDR2 SVGAGI (reference sequence). CDR3 region: CASTSGRVGDTQYF. Here the CDR3 DNA reads TGTGCCAGTACCAGCGGGAGGGTAGGAGATACGCAGTATTTT.

There are a few counts of this clone. This chain connects TRBV9 to TRBJ1-5; no firm D call. CDR1 and CDR2 from the germline V gene are SGDLS and YYNGEE. The CDR3 is 13 amino acids. The V end was cut by 0 bases, the J end by 3 bases, with 4 bases between. The CDR3 DNA sequence: TGTGCCAGCAGCGTAGACACCAATCAGCCCCAGCATTTT. It translates to CASSVDTNQPQHF.

This clone was detected ten times or more. The chain couples TRBV6-1 to TRBJ2-7; D is perhaps TRBD1 or TRBD2 (5 bases each). Germline CDR1 MNHNS, CDR2 SASEGT. This CDR3 has 11 amino acids. The germline V and J ends were trimmed by 10 bases and 7 bases, with 14 bases remaining between them. CDR3 in amino acids: CATSGGGEQYF. In nucleotides, the CDR3 is TGTGCCACTAGTGGGGGTGGGGAGCAGTACTTC.

About this clone itself: Distinct nucleotide sequences in the sample also encode this CDR3. The J gene is TRBJ2-1, the V gene TRBV9; the match to TRBD2 covers 8 bases. This CDR3 is 15 amino acids long. Per the germline V gene, CDR1 is SGDLS and CDR2 is YYNGEE. The trim removed 0 bases at V and 6 bases at J, leaving 5 bases unmatched. The CDR3 spells CASSVGAGGSNEQFF. DNA for the CDR3: TGTGCCAGCAGCGTAGGTGCGGGAGGCAGCAATGAGCAGTTCTTC.

This chain uses TRBV30 with TRBJ2-1; possibly TRBD2 for D (6 bases). Trimming removed 2 bases from V and 13 bases from J, with 12 bases in between. Germline loops: CDR1 GTSNPN, CDR2 SVGIG (reference sequence). The CDR3 spans 11 residues. The CDR3 region is CAWSTRRDQFF. DNA of the CDR3: TGTGCCTGGAGTACACGGAGGGATCAGTTCTTC.

This clone has a single count. The chain employs TRBV28 and TRBJ2-2; a weak D match, TRBD1 (5 bases). The CDR3 has 14 amino acids. Looked up from germline, CDR1 is MDHEN and CDR2 is SYDVKM. The V and J ends lost 2 bases and 4 bases respectively, with 8 bases between them. In DNA, the CDR3 is TGTGCCAGCAGTTTACCCCAGGGCACCGGGGAGCTGTTTTTT. Encoded protein: CASSLPQGTGELFF. Together with reference TRBV28 and TRBJ2-2, the CDR3 gives the full variable domain: DVKVTQSSRYLVKRTGEKVFLECVQDMDHENMFWYRQDPGLGLRLIYFSYDVKMKEKGDIPEGYSVSREKKERFSLILESASTNQTSMYLCASSLPQGTGELFFGEGSRLTVL.